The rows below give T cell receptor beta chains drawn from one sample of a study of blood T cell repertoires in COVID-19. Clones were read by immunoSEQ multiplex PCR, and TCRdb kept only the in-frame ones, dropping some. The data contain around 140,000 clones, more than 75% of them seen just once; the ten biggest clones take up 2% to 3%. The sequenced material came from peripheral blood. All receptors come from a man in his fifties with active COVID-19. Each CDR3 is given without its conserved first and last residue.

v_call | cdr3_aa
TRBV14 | ASSQDFSGYT
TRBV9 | ASTRSGNTEAF
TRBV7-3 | ASSSRQRGDRDEQF
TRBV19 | ASSISGTGGLHLGETQY
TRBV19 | ASRLAGTPFSNQPQH
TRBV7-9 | ASSLADGMNTEAF
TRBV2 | ASSNTSGEYEQY
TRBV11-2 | AGRGQRYTGELF
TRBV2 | ASTYGANNEQF
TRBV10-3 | AIRTGQQETQY
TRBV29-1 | SVGDRVGLYGYT
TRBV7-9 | ASSPGRVEADTQY
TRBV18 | ASSPSSGAYEQY
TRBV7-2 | ASTYRGVTEAF
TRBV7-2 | ASSLGLATTDTQY
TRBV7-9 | ASSLGLANEQF
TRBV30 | AWKVAGATSTDTQY
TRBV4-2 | ASSPSAGGSYNEQF
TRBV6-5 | ASSSKGQTYDEQF
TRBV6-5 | ASSQRTGGSSPLH
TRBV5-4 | ASSFGTGGPYEQY
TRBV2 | ASSVTGDNSPLH
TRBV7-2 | ASSLEGQRGTDTQY
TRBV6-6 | ASSYTFLADYNEQF
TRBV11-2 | ASSPLRETEAF
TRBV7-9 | ASSFSREGEKLF
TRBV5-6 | ASSWGQPGGAF
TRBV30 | AWSVTGSTQY
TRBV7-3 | ASSLSHGNTEAF
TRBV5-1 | ASSLGFGDRASGELF
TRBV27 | ASSPGDRAPYEQY
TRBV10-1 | ASSTRTVYSNQPQH
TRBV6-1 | ASSEGRQGNTEAF